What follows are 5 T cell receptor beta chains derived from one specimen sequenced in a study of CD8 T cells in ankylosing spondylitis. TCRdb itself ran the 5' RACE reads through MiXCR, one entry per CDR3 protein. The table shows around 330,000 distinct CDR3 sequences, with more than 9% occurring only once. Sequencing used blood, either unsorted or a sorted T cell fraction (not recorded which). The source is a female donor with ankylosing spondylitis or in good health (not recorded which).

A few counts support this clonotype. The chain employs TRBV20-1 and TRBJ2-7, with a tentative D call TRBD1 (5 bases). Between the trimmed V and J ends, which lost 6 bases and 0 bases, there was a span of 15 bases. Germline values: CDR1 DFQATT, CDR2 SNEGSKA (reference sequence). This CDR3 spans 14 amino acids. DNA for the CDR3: TGCAGTGCCGAGGTTAGGGGAAACTCCTACGAGCAGTACTTC. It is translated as CSAEVRGNSYEQYF.

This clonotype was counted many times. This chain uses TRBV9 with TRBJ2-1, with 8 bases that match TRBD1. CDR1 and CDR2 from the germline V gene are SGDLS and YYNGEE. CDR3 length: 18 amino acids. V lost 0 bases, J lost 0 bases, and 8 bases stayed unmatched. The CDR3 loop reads CASSVEVDRGPSYNEQFF. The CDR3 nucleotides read TGTGCCAGCAGCGTAGAGGTTGACAGGGGACCCTCCTACAATGAGCAGTTCTTC.

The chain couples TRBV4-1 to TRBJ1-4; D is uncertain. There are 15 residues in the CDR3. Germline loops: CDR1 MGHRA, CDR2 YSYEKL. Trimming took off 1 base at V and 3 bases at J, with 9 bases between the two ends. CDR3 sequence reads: CASSQAGFPNEKLFF. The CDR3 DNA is TGCGCCAGCAGCCAAGCGGGGTTTCCTAATGAAAAACTGTTTTTT.

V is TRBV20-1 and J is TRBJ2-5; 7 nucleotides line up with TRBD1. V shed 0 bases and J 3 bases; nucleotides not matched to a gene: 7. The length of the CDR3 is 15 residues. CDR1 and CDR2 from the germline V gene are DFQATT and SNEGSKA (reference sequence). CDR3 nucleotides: TGCAGTGCTAGAGACGACAAGACAGGGAAAGAGACCCAGTACTTC. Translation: CSARDDKTGKETQYF.

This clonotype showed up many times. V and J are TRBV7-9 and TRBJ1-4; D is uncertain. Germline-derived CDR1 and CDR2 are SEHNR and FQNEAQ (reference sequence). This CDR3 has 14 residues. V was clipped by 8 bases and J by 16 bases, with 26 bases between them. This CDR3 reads CASPRAGRILFPFF. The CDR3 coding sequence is TGTGCCAGCCCCCGCGCGGGTCGGATCCTTTTTCCGTTTTTT.